Presented here are 8 T cell receptor beta chains from one specimen sequenced in a study of identifying expanded T cells in peripheral blood. Using immunoSEQ multiplex PCR, the repertoire was profiled, and TCRdb retains in-frame clones only, with some absent. The table records around 50,000 clones, about nine tenths of them present only once. The sequenced sample consisted of blood. The receptors shown here come from a person aged 18 to 69 in good health.

V gene TRBV2 combines with J gene TRBJ2-1; TRBD2 matches at 12 bases. Trimming removed 7 bases from V and 0 bases from J; junction bases left unmatched: 10. This CDR3 is built from 18 residues. Germline CDR1 SNHLY, CDR2 FYNNEI. CDR3 sequence: CASKPGLAGLPSYNEQFF. The CDR3 coding sequence is TGTGCCAGCAAGCCGGGACTAGCGGGCCTACCCTCCTACAATGAGCAGTTCTTC.

The genes are TRBV4-3 and TRBJ2-2; tentatively, D is TRBD2 (6 bases). The CDR3 contains 18 residues. Between the trimmed V and J ends, which lost 0 bases and 0 bases, there was a span of 14 bases. CDR1 is LGHNA and CDR2 is YSLEER in the germline V gene. The DNA for the CDR3 is TGCGCCAGCAGCCAAGAGTCCTTAGCGGCTACGAACACCGGGGAGCTGTTTTTT. This encodes CASSQESLAATNTGELFF.

The V and J genes are TRBV5-1 and TRBJ2-7; 7 bases are shared with TRBD1. The germline V gene encodes CDR1 SGHRS and CDR2 YFSETQ. This CDR3 comprises 15 residues. After removal of 4 bases from V and 2 bases from J, the junction contained 9 bases not matched to a gene. CDR3 nucleotides: TGCGCCAGCAGCGTCGACAGGGATCTAGCCTACGAGCAGTACTTC. It translates to CASSVDRDLAYEQYF.

V and J are TRBV30 and TRBJ1-4, with 10 bases lining up with TRBD1. V gave up 5 bases and J gave up 7 bases; unmatched junction bases: 4. The CDR3 length is 13 residues. In germline, CDR1 is GTSNPN, CDR2 SVGIG (reference sequence). CDR3 sequence: CAWSGTGAEKLFF. The CDR3, as DNA: TGTGCCTGGTCCGGGACAGGGGCTGAAAAACTGTTTTTT.

This chain connects TRBV5-1 to TRBJ2-7, with 9 bases fitting TRBD1. The CDR3 is 14 amino acids. CDR1 is SGHRS, CDR2 YFSETQ, per germline. V shed 7 bases, J shed 3 bases, and the junction held 8 bases outside the gene matches. Written as DNA, the CDR3 is TGCGCCAGCTCTTTGGGACAGGGAGGCTACGAGCAGTACTTC. This gives the protein CASSLGQGGYEQYF.

The J gene is TRBJ2-4, the V gene TRBV11-2; 11 bases line up with TRBD2. V was pared by 1 base and J by 5 bases, with 7 bases of the junction left unmatched. The CDR3 is 17 amino acids. Germline CDR1 reads SGHAT; CDR2 reads FQNNGV. CDR3 in amino acids: CASSLGLAGIGENIQYF. The CDR3 nucleotides are TGTGCCAGCAGCTTAGGACTAGCGGGGATTGGGGAAAACATTCAGTACTTC.

V usage is TRBV28 and J usage is TRBJ1-4; TRBD1 matches 8 bases. Germline V gene sequence: CDR1 MDHEN, CDR2 SYDVKM. The length of the CDR3 is 16 residues. V was pared by 4 bases and J by 5 bases, with 9 bases of the junction left unmatched. Here the CDR3 reads CASSSQGGVTNEKLFF. Written as DNA, the CDR3 is TGTGCCAGCAGTTCACAGGGGGGGGTTACAAATGAAAAACTGTTTTTT.

This chain links TRBV6-5 with TRBJ2-7; TRBD2 is a possible D gene (6 bases). CDR3 length equals 13 residues. CDR1 is MNHEY and CDR2 is SVGAGI in the germline V gene. V was clipped by 6 bases and J by 6 bases, with 15 bases between them. CDR3 sequence (DNA): TGTGCCAGCAGCTTGGGACTCCTTGGCGAGCAGTACTTC. Translation gives CASSLGLLGEQYF.